The sequence of this T cell receptor (beta chain) was determined in a study of blood T cell repertoires in COVID-19. Study at large: There were acute and convalescent COVID-19 samples, and they came from the United States, Italy and Spain. T cells, B-cell-depleted T cells, or PBMCs supplied cDNA or gDNA.

Authors' data handling: Reference gene primer amplification yielded estimated nucleated cell counts. Using immunoSEQ multiplex PCR, the repertoire was profiled, and TCRdb retains in-frame clones only, with some absent. V and J calls and clone size are as listed in that table; D and trimming were resolved from the DNA. Seen here are 150,000 to 200,000 clones, about 88% observed once, and the top ten hold 2.5% to 3.5%. In germline, CDR1 is MNHEY, CDR2 SMNVEV (reference sequence). The CDR3 spans 13 residues. The V segment lost 5 bases and the J segment 4 bases; nucleotides outside the gene matches: 2. This receptor was identified in a man aged 35 to 55 with active or convalescent COVID-19. Sequencing used peripheral blood. The chain combines TRBV27 with TRBJ2-7; 10 positions agree with TRBD1. The CDR3 DNA is TGTGCCAGCAGTCGGGGACAGGGGTACGAGCAGTACTTC. Encoded protein: CASSRGQGYEQYF.